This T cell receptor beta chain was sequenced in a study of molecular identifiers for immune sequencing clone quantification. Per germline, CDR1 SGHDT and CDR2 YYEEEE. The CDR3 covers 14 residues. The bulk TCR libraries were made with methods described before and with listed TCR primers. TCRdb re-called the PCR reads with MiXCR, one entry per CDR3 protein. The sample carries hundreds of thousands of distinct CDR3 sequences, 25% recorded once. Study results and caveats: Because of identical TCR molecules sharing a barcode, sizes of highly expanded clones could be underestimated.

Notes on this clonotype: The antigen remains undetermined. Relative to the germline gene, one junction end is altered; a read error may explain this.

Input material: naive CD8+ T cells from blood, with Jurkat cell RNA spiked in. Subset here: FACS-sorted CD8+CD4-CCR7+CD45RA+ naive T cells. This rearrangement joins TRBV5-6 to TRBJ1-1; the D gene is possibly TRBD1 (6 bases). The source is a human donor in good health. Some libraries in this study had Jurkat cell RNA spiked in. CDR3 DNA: TGTGCCAGCGGCTTTGGACAGACAAACACTGAAGCTTTCTTT. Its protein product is CASGFGQTNTEAFF. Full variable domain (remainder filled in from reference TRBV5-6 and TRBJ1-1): DAGVTQSPTHLIKTRGQQVTLRCSPKSGHDTVSWYQQALGQGPQFIFQYYEEEERQRGNFPDRFSGHQFPNYSSELNVNALLLGDSALYLCASGFGQTNTEAFFGQGTRLTVV.